This T cell receptor beta chain was sequenced during a study of cytomegalovirus exposure and HLA in healthy donors. Study observations and caveats: Reported performance of the classifier showed diagnosis of cytomegalovirus status with high specificity and sensitivity. Subsequent analysis showed first-cohort TCR clusters tending to co-occur in over a hundred validation repertoires. In vitro work confirmed that a few CMV-associated chains recognize CMV antigens. According to the study, roughly 180 TCR beta chains were cytomegalovirus-associated.

Data came from immunoSEQ multiplex PCR; TCRdb stores just in-frame clones and leaves some out. The table shows around 300,000 clones, with roughly 87% occurring only once. Regarding this clone: Its specificity is unknown.

The receptor comes from a woman aged 30 to 39 in good health and CMV-seropositive. Sequencing input: PBMCs.

This CDR3 reads CASSVESQVGTGGAEQYF. As DNA, the CDR3 is TGTGCCAGCAGCGTAGAGAGCCAAGTTGGGACAGGGGGCGCCGAGCAGTACTTC. The chain combines TRBV9 with TRBJ2-7; TRBD1 aligns across 12 bases. The CDR3 totals 18 residues. From germline, CDR1 is SGDLS and CDR2 YYNGEE. Trimming at V came to 0 bases and at J to 6 bases, leaving 13 bases not matched to a gene.